The next 21 T cell receptor beta chains were all read from a single sample in a study of sequential checkpoint blockade in melanoma. Treatment here: randomized to nivolumab then ipilimumab (arm A) or the reverse (arm B). The protocol was immunoSEQ multiplex PCR, while the TCRdb copy is restricted to in-frame clones and leaves out a portion. This sample has 10,000 or so clones, with 55% to 70% found just once. This specimen consisted of CD8+ T cells sorted from blood (inferred from file names), obtained from a patient given nivolumab and ipilimumab in sequence. These receptors were obtained from a human donor with melanoma.

The chain carries TRBV7-9 and TRBJ2-3, with a tentative D call TRBD1 (5 bases). The CDR3 consists of 13 residues. Germline CDR1 is SEHNR and CDR2 is FQNEAQ (reference sequence). V gave up 11 bases and J gave up 4 bases, with 16 bases separating them. The CDR3 spells CASRPREPDTQYF. CDR3 sequence (DNA): TGTGCCTCGCGACCCAGGGAACCAGATACGCAGTATTTT.

V usage is TRBV5-1 and J usage is TRBJ2-2; the match to TRBD2 covers 10 bases. This CDR3 region has 19 residues. The germline V gene encodes CDR1 SGHRS and CDR2 YFSETQ. Trimming removed 0 bases from V and 4 bases from J; junction bases left unmatched: 12. This CDR3 reads CASSLDEILLAGITGELFF. CDR3 in DNA: TGCGCCAGCAGCTTGGACGAAATCCTACTAGCGGGAATCACCGGGGAGCTGTTTTTT.

This clone was counted only a few times. The rearrangement joins TRBV19 to TRBJ1-1; tentatively, D is TRBD1 (6 bases). Between the trimmed V and J ends, which lost 5 bases and 5 bases, there was a span of 12 bases. The V gene's germline CDR1 is LNHDA and CDR2 SQIVND (reference sequence). This CDR3 has 13 amino acids. Written as DNA, the CDR3 is TGTGCCAGTAGTCCACAGGGCTGGACTGAAGCTTTCTTT. Its protein product is CASSPQGWTEAFF.

CDR3 in amino acids: CASTAGERSHVYEQYF. In nucleotides, the CDR3 is TGCGCCAGCACCGCAGGGGAACGCTCCCACGTTTACGAGCAGTACTTC. The chain has TRBV5-1 and TRBJ2-7, with D perhaps TRBD1 (6 bases). Deletions cut 6 bases from V and 4 bases from J, with 23 bases between. This CDR3 comprises 16 residues. Germline V gives CDR1 SGHRS, CDR2 YFSETQ.

The J gene is TRBJ1-2, the V gene TRBV7-8; possible D gene TRBD1, 6 bases. CDR1 is SGHVS and CDR2 is FQNEAQ in the germline V gene. This CDR3 contains 12 residues. V was shortened by 1 base and J by 8 bases, with 8 bases between the two germline ends. DNA of the CDR3: TGTGCCAGCAGCTTAGGGGGGCGAGGCTACACCTTC. This gives the protein CASSLGGRGYTF.

About this clone itself: This likely came from a read error, as a far larger clone is one base away. The sample carries other DNA sequences with the same CDR3. The chain has TRBV7-9 and TRBJ1-4; D unclear. The CDR3 sequence is 12 residues long. V was pared by 6 bases and J by 8 bases, with 10 bases between. Germline V gene sequence: CDR1 SEHNR, CDR2 FQNEAQ (reference sequence). The CDR3 region is CASSREEEKLFF. For the CDR3, the DNA is TGTGCCAGCAGTCGCGAGGAGGAAAAACTGTTTTTT.

As for this clone: The CDR3 carries no conserved terminal phenylalanine or tryptophan, so it likely arises from a read error. V is TRBV27 and J is TRBJ2-7; D perhaps matches TRBD2 (5 bases). This CDR3 region has 14 residues. Germline values: CDR1 MNHEY, CDR2 SMNVEV (reference sequence). V gave up 5 bases and J gave up 0 bases, with 11 bases separating them. The CDR3 is CASSPTGSSYEQYL. In DNA form, the CDR3 reads TGTGCCAGCAGTCCGACGGGGAGCTCCTACGAGCAGTACCTC.

This chain uses TRBV9 with TRBJ2-7; TRBD1 matches at 9 bases. CDR1 is SGDLS and CDR2 is YYNGEE in the germline V gene. Trimming at V came to 2 bases and at J to 1 base, leaving 7 bases not matched to a gene. This CDR3 comprises 16 residues. The CDR3 protein is CASSVAPGTGSYEQYF. The CDR3 region has the DNA TGTGCCAGCAGCGTGGCGCCCGGGACAGGGTCCTACGAGCAGTACTTC.

V gene TRBV27 combines with J gene TRBJ2-7; no clear D. CDR1 is MNHEY, CDR2 SMNVEV, per germline (reference sequence). This CDR3 region has 13 residues. V dropped 3 bases and J dropped 3 bases, with 9 bases sitting between them. The CDR3 region has the DNA TGTGCCAGCAGTTTTTTCCTAGGCTACGAGCAGTACTTC. It codes for CASSFFLGYEQYF.

The V and J genes are TRBV27 and TRBJ1-2; 9 bases are shared with TRBD1. V shed 2 bases and J 3 bases; nucleotides not matched to a gene: 1. From germline, CDR1 is MNHEY and CDR2 SMNVEV (reference sequence). The length of the CDR3 is 14 residues. The CDR3 coding sequence is TGTGCCAGCAGTTTAAGGACAGGGGACTATGGCTACACCTTC. Its protein is CASSLRTGDYGYTF.

This clone was detected once. V and J are TRBV25-1 and TRBJ2-3; no definite D call. The CDR3 is 15 residues long. Germline CDR1 and CDR2: MGHDK and SYGVNS. V lost 3 bases and J 4 bases, leaving 14 bases between the germline ends. CDR3 DNA sequence: TGTGCCAGCAGTGACTTAAGAGCCCTATCAGATACGCAGTATTTT. Amino acids: CASSDLRALSDTQYF.

This clone is medium-sized (0.01 to 0.1%). This rearrangement joins TRBV10-3 to TRBJ2-7; no clear D. The CDR3 loop spans 12 amino acids. Germline V gene sequence: CDR1 ENHRY, CDR2 SYGVKD. The V and J ends lost 10 bases and 0 bases respectively, with 10 bases between them. CDR3 region: CATFYDSYEQYF. The CDR3 bases are TGTGCCACCTTCTATGACTCCTACGAGCAGTACTTC.

The chain employs TRBV18 and TRBJ2-1, with a tentative D call TRBD2 (5 bases). The CDR3 totals 16 residues. The V end lost 2 bases, the J end lost 4 bases, and 15 bases lay between the germline ends. Germline assignment: CDR1 KGHSH and CDR2 LQKENI. CDR3 protein: CASSPGGKRPYNEQFF. The CDR3 nucleotides are TGTGCCAGCTCACCAGGTGGCAAGCGGCCTTACAATGAGCAGTTCTTC.

The table lists this clone with a few counts. The chain recombines TRBV10-2 with TRBJ1-3; TRBD1 aligns across 8 bases. The CDR3 consists of 15 residues. The J segment lost 2 bases and the V segment lost 5 bases, leaving 5 bases of the junction unmatched. Per germline, CDR1 WSHSY and CDR2 SAAADI. The CDR3 loop is CASSLTGEPGNTIYF. CDR3 nucleotide sequence: TGCGCCAGCAGTTTGACAGGGGAACCTGGAAACACCATATATTTT.

The chain links TRBV7-7 to TRBJ2-3; TRBD2 matches at 11 bases. This CDR3 comprises 17 residues. From germline, CDR1 is SSHAT and CDR2 FNYEAQ (reference sequence). After removal of 0 bases from V and 0 bases from J, the junction contained 2 bases not matched to a gene. CDR3 loop: CASSLAASGGSTDTQYF. CDR3 sequence (DNA): TGTGCCAGCAGCTTAGCGGCTAGCGGGGGGAGCACAGATACGCAGTATTTT.

The CDR3 here is CASSQSGQQETQYF. CDR3 DNA: TGCGCCAGCAGTCAATCGGGACAGCAAGAGACCCAGTACTTC. The chain carries TRBV23-1 and TRBJ2-5, with 7 nucleotides matching TRBD1. TRBV23-1 is noted as an ORF with a role that remains uncertain. The CDR3 totals 14 residues. V was pared by 0 bases and J by 2 bases, with 0 bases of the junction left unmatched.

The chain is built from TRBV11-2 and TRBJ2-7; D is unclear. The germline gives CDR1 SGHAT, CDR2 FQNNGV. The CDR3 has 13 residues. V dropped 0 bases and J dropped 6 bases, with 9 bases sitting between them. This chain's CDR3 is CASSLDPRSEQYF. In nucleotides, the CDR3 is TGTGCCAGCAGCTTAGACCCACGGAGCGAGCAGTACTTC.

This chain joins TRBV6-5 and TRBJ2-7; 9 nucleotides agree with TRBD1. The CDR3 extends over 16 amino acids. The germline gives CDR1 MNHEY, CDR2 SVGAGI. Trimming cost V 2 bases and J 0 bases; bases outside gene matches: 5. The CDR3 spells CASSYATTGGSYEQYF. The CDR3 DNA reads as TGTGCCAGCAGTTACGCCACGACAGGGGGCTCCTACGAGCAGTACTTC.

This clone was observed a few times. This chain uses TRBV7-8 with TRBJ2-7, with D unresolved. Germline-derived CDR1 and CDR2 are SGHVS and FQNEAQ. CDR3 length equals 13 residues. The CDR3 coding sequence is TGTGTTAGCAAGCAAAAGACGGCATACGAGCAGTACTTC. Amino acids: CVSKQKTAYEQYF.

This clone was seen just once. This rearrangement joins TRBV6-5 to TRBJ2-2; 7 bases fit TRBD2. Losses at the gene ends were 2 bases for V and 2 bases for J; bases not matched to a gene: 2. The germline V gene encodes CDR1 MNHEY and CDR2 SVGAGI. This CDR3 is 15 amino acids long. CDR3 in amino acids: CASSYLAENTGELFF. DNA for the CDR3: TGTGCCAGCAGTTACCTAGCGGAAAACACCGGGGAGCTGTTTTTT.

This clone was seen only a few times. The chain carries TRBV7-9 and TRBJ2-7; tentative D call: TRBD2 (6 bases). CDR1 and CDR2 (germline): SEHNR, FQNEAQ (reference sequence). CDR3 length: 13 amino acids. The germline V and J ends were trimmed by 6 bases and 3 bases, with 12 bases remaining between them. The CDR3 DNA reads TGTGCCAGCAGTCCTGGGGGAGGCTACGAGCAGTACTTC. Amino acids: CASSPGGGYEQYF.